The clone carrying this TCR beta chain has just a few counts. These data come from a study of glioma-infiltrating T cells. This CDR3 region has 14 residues. V was clipped by 2 bases and J by 1 base, with 5 bases between them. CDR1 is MGHDK, CDR2 SYGVNS, per germline. Amplification of TCR alpha and beta CDR3 regions from RNA used iRepertoire nested multiplex PCR. TCRdb reprocessed the multiplex PCR reads with MiXCR, giving one entry per CDR3 protein. Of about 140,000 distinct CDR3 sequences in the sample, roughly two fifths were seen once. The receptor comes from a human donor with low-grade glioma or glioblastoma, undergoing nonglioma brain surgery, or in good health (not recorded which). Material for sequencing was glioma tissue, nonneoplastic brain tissue, or PBMCs (not recorded which). The genes are TRBV25-1 and TRBJ2-2, with D possibly matching TRBD2 (5 bases). The CDR3 spells CASSEEGNTGELFF. The CDR3 region has the DNA TGTGCCAGCAGTGAAGAGGGGAACACCGGGGAGCTGTTTTTT.